This T cell receptor (beta chain) emerged from a study of blood T cells in healthy people across ages. Whole-study findings and limits: Estimated diversity across one million T cells was deemed an underestimate. Observed TCR beta diversity per million T cells went down as age went up. This fall followed a roughly linear course with age.

Alongside a J-beta primer mix, a sample-barcoded 5' primer served in a second PCR lasting about 6 to 11 cycles. From the 5' RACE reads, TCRdb called clonotypes with MiXCR, one entry per CDR3 protein. This sample yields roughly 1,500,000 distinct CDR3 sequences, of which about 35% are seen a single time; around 11% belongs to the top ten. Every donor contributed about 10 milliliters of peripheral blood by blood draw. The total RNA that was extracted per sample amounted to at least 6 micrograms. As regards this clonotype: Antigen specificity is unknown.

V lost 1 base, J lost 12 bases, and 5 bases stayed unmatched. From germline, CDR1 is SEHNR and CDR2 FQNEAQ (reference sequence). This CDR3 spans 12 amino acids. Sequenced: blood. The source of this sequence is a woman aged 25 to 39 in good health. This chain uses TRBV7-9 with TRBJ2-7; 8 bases are a match to TRBD1. The CDR3 loop reads CASSLEGGQGYF. As DNA, the CDR3 is TGTGCCAGCAGCTTAGAAGGCGGACAGGGGTACTTC.